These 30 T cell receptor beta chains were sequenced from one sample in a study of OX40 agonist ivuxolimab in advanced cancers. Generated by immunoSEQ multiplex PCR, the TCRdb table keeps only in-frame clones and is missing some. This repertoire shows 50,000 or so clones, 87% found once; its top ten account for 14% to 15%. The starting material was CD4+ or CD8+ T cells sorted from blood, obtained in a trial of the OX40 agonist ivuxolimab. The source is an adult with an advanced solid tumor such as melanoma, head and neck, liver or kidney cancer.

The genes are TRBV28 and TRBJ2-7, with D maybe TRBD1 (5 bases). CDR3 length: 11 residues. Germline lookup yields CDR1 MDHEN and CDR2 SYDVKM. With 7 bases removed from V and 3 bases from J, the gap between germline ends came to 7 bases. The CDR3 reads CASTGFYEQYF. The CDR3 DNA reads TGTGCCAGCACAGGGTTCTACGAGCAGTACTTC.

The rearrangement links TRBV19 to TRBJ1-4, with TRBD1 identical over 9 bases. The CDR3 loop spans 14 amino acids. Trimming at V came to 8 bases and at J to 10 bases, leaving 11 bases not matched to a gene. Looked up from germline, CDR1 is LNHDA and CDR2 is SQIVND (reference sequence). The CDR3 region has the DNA TGTGCCAGTCGAGGGACAGGGTCAACAGGAAAACTGTTTTTT. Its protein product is CASRGTGSTGKLFF.

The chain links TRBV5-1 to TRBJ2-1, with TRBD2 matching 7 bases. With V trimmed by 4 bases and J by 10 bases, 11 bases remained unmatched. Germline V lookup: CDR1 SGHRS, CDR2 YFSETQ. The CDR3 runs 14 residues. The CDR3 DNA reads TGCGCCAGCAGCCCCTCGGGAGGCCAGTTAGAGCAGTTCTTC. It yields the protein CASSPSGGQLEQFF.

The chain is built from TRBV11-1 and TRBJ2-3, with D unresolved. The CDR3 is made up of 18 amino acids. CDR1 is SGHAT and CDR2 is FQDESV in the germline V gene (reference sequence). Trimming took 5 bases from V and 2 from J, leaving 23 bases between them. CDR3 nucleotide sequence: TGTGCCAGCAGCCTCCATAAGGGTCTGGGTCGGGTCACAGATACGCAGTATTTT. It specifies CASSLHKGLGRVTDTQYF.

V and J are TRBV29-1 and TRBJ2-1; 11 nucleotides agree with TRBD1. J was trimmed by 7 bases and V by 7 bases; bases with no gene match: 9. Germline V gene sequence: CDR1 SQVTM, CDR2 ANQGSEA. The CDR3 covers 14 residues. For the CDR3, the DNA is TGCAGCGGAACCGGGACAGGGGGTAGGAATGAGCAGTTCTTC. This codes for CSGTGTGGRNEQFF.

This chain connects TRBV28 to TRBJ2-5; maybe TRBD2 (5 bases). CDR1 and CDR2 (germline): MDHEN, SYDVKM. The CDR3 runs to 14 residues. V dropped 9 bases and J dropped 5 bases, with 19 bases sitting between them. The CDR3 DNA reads TGTGCCAGTGGGAGTTATGGATTGACGGAGACCCAGTACTTC. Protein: CASGSYGLTETQYF.

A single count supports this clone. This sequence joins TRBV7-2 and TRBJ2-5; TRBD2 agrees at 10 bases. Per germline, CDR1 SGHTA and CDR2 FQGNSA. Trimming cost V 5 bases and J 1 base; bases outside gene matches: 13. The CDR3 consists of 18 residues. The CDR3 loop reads CASSRVGGAGGIQETQYF. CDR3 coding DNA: TGTGCCAGCAGCCGAGTGGGGGGAGCGGGAGGGATCCAAGAGACCCAGTACTTC.

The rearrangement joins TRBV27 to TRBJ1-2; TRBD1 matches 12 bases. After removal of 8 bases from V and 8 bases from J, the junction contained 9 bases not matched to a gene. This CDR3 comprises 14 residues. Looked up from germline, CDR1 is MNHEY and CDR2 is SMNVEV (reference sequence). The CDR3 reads CASRKGQGAGGYTF. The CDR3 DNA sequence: TGTGCCAGCCGAAAGGGACAGGGGGCGGGAGGCTACACCTTC.

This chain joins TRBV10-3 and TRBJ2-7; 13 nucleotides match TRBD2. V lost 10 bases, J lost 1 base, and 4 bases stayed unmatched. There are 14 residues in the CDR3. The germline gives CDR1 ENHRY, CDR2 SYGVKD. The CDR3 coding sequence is TGTGCCACGGGGACTAGCGGGAATTCCTACGAGCAGTACTTC. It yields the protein CATGTSGNSYEQYF.

Written as DNA, the CDR3 is TGTGCCAGCAGCCCAGTCGGGGGCACAGATACGCAGTATTTT. Translation: CASSPVGGTDTQYF. The chain combines TRBV7-6 with TRBJ2-3; D is perhaps TRBD2 (5 bases). Germline V gene lookup returns CDR1 SGHVS and CDR2 FNYEAQ. V was pared by 5 bases and J by 1 base, with 10 bases between. CDR3 length: 14 residues.

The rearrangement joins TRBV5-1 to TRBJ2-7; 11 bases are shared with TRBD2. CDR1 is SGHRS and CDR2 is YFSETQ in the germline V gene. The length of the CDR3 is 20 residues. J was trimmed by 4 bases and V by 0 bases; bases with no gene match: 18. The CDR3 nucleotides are TGCGCCAGCAGCTTGGTATTAGCGGGAGGGGACCGAAGTCTGACGTACGAGCAGTACTTC. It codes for CASSLVLAGGDRSLTYEQYF.

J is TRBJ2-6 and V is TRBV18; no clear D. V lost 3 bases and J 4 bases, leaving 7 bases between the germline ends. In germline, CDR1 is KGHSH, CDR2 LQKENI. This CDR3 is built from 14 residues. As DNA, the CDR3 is TGTGCCAGCTCACCTCCCAGAGGGGCCAACGTCCTGACTTTC. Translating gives CASSPPRGANVLTF. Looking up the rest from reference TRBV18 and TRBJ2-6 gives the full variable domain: NAGVMQNPRHLVRRRGQEARLRCSPMKGHSHVYWYRQLPEEGLKFMVYLQKENIIDESGMPKERFSAEFPKEGPSILRIQQVVRGDSAAYFCASSPPRGANVLTFGAGSRLTVL.

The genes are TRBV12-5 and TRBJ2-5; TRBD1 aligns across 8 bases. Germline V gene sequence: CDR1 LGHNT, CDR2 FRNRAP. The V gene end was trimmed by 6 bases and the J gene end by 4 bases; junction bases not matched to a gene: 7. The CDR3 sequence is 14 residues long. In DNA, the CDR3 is TGTGCTAGTGGGACAGGGGTACAGGGAGAGACCCAGTACTTC. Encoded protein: CASGTGVQGETQYF.

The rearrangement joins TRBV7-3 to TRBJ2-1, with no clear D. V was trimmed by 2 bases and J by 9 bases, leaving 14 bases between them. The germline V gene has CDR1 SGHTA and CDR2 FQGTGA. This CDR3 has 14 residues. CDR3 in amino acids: CASSLQDVDVEQFF. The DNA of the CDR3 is TGTGCCAGCAGCTTACAAGACGTGGACGTTGAGCAGTTCTTC.

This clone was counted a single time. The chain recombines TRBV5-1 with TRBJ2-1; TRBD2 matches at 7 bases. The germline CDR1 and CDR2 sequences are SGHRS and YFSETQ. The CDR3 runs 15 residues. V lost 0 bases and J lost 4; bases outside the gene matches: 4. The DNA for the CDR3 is TGCGCCAGCAGCTTGGGGTCTAGCGGATACAATGAGCAGTTCTTC. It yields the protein CASSLGSSGYNEQFF.

The CDR3 DNA follows: TGTGCCAGCAGCTTATTGGGGGACCTCATGAACACTGAAGCTTTCTTT. Its translation: CASSLLGDLMNTEAFF. This chain joins TRBV11-1 and TRBJ1-1, with D possibly matching TRBD1 (5 bases). The CDR3 runs 16 residues. Germline CDR1 SGHAT, CDR2 FQDESV (reference sequence). Trimming removed 2 bases at V and 0 bases at J, with 13 bases between. Using reference TRBV11-1 and TRBJ1-1 for the parts outside the CDR3, the full variable domain is EAEVAQSPRYKITEKSQAVAFWCDPISGHATLYWYRQILGQGPELLVQFQDESVVDDSQLPKDRFSAERLKGVDSTLKIQPAELGDSAMYLCASSLLGDLMNTEAFFGQGTRLTVV.

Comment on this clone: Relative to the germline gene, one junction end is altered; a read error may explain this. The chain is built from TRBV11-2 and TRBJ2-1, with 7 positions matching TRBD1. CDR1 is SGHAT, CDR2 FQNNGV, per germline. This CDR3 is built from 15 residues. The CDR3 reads CVSSPLPGTVGEQFF. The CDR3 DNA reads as TGTGTCAGCAGCCCCCTCCCTGGGACAGTAGGTGAGCAGTTCTTC.

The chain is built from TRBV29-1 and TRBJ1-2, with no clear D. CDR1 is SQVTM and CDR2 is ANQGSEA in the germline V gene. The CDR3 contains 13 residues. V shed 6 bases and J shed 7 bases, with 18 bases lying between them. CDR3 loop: CSVDGRGEAGYTF. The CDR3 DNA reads TGCAGCGTCGACGGCCGGGGTGAGGCTGGCTACACCTTC.

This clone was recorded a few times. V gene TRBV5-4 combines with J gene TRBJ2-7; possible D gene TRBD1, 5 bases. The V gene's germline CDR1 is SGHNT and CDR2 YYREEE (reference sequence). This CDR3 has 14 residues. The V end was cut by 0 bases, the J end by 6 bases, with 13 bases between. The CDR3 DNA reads TGTGCCAGCAGCTTGGGAACCCAGGGCGGCGAGCAGTACTTC. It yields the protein CASSLGTQGGEQYF.

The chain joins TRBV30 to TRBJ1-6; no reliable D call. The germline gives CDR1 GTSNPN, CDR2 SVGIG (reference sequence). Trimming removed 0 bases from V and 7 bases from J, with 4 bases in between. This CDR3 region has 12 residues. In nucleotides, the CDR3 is TGTGCCTGGAGTGTAGGGAATTCACCCCTCCACTTT. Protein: CAWSVGNSPLHF.

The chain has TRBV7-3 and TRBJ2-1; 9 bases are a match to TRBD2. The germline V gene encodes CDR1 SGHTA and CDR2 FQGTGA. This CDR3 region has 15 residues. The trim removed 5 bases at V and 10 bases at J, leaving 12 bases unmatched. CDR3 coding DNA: TGTGCCAGCAGCCCACGTGCGGGAGGGCGAGGGGAGCAGTTCTTC. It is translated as CASSPRAGGRGEQFF.

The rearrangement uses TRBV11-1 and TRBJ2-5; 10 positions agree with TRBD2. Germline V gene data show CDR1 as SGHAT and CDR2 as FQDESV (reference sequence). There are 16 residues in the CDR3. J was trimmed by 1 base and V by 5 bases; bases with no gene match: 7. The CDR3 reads CASSKRLAGLQETQYF. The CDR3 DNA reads TGTGCCAGCAGCAAAAGACTAGCGGGCCTCCAAGAGACCCAGTACTTC.

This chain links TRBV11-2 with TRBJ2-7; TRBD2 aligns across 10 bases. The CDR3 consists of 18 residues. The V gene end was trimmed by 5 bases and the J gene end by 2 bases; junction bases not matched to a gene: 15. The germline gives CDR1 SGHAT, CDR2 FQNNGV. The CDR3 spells CASSPTGRASGSPYEQYF. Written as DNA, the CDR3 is TGTGCCAGCAGCCCAACAGGGAGGGCTAGCGGGAGTCCCTACGAGCAGTACTTC.

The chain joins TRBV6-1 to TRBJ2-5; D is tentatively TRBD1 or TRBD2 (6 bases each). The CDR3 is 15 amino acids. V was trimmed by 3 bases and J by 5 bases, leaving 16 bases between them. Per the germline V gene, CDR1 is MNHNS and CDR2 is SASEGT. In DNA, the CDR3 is TGTGCCAGCAGTGAGCCCTTGGGGGGCGAGGAGACCCAGTACTTC. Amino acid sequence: CASSEPLGGEETQYF.

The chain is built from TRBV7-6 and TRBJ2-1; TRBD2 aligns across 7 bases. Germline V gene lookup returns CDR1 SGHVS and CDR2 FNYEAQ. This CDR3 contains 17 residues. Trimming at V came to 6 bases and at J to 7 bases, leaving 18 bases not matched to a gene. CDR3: CASSLWGGRGRRNEQFF. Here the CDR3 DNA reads TGTGCCAGCAGTCTATGGGGGGGGAGAGGGAGAAGAAATGAGCAGTTCTTC.

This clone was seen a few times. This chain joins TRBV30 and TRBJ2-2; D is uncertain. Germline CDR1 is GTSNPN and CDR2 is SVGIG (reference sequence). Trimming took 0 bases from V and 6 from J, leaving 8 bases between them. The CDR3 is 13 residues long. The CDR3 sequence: CAWSVRSPGELFF. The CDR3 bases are TGTGCCTGGAGTGTACGGTCCCCCGGGGAGCTGTTTTTT.

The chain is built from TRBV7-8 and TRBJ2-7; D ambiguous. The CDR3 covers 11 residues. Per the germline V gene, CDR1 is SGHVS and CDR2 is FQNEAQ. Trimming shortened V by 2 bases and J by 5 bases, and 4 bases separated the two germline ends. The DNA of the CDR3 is TGTGCCAGCAGCTTACTCCACGAGCAGTACTTC. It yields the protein CASSLLHEQYF.

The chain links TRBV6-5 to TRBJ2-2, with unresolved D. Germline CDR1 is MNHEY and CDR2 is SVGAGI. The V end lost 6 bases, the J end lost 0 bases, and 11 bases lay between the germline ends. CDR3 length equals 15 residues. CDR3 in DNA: TGTGCCAGCAGCATAAACAAACCGAACACCGGGGAGCTGTTTTTT. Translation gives CASSINKPNTGELFF.

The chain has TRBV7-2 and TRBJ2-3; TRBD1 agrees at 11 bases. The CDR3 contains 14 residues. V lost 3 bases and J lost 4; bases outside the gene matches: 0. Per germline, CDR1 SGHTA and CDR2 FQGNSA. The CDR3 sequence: CASSLGQGADTQYF. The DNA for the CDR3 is TGTGCCAGCAGCTTGGGACAGGGGGCAGATACGCAGTATTTT. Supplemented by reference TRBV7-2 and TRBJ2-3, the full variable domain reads GAGVSQSPSNKVTEKGKDVELRCDPISGHTALYWYRQSLGQGLEFLIYFQGNSAPDKSGLPSDRFSAERTGGSVSTLTIQRTQQEDSAVYLCASSLGQGADTQYFGPGTRLTVL.

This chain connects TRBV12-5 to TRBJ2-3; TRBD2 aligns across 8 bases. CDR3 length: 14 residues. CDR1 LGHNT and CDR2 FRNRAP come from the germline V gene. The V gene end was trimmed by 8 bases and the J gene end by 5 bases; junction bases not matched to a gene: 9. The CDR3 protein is CASQRGGRQDTQYF. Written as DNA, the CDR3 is TGTGCTAGTCAACGGGGGGGGCGTCAAGATACGCAGTATTTT.